This TCR beta chain appears in the sequencing data of a study of technical replicates of blood from a handful of donors. Germline assignment: CDR1 LNHDA and CDR2 SQIVND (reference sequence). The CDR3 runs 13 residues. Trimming shortened V by 3 bases and J by 0 bases, and 5 bases separated the two germline ends. The repertoire was sequenced with immunoSEQ multiplex PCR; TCRdb's copy has only in-frame clones and lacks some. The sample yields some 70,000 clones, 95% to 98% seen once. V usage is TRBV19 and J usage is TRBJ1-2; no clear D gene. The source of this sequence is a human donor in good health. The sequenced sample was T cells isolated from PBMCs. The CDR3 DNA reads TGTGCCAGTAGTATGTCTCCTAACTATGGCTACACCTTC. It encodes CASSMSPNYGYTF.